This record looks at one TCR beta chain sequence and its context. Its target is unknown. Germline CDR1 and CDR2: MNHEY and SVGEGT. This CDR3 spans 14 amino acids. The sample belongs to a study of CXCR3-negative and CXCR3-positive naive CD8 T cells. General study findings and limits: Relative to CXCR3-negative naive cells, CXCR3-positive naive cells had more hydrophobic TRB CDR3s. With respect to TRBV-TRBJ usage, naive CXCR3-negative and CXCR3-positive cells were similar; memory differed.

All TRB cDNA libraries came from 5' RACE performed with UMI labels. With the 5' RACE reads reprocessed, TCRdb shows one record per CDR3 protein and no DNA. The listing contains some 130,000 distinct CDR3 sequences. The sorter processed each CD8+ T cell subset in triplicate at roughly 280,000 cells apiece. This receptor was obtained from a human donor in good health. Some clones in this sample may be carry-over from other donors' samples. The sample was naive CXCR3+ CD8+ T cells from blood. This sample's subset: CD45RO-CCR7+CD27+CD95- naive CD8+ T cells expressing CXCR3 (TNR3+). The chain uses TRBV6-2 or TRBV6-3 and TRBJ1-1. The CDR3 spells CASNEYGPDTEAFF.